Below are 11 T cell receptor beta chains sequenced from a single sample in a study of glioma-infiltrating T cells. TCR alpha and beta CDR3 regions were amplified from RNA using iRepertoire nested multiplex PCR. TCRdb passed the multiplex PCR reads through MiXCR, listing each CDR3 protein once. Here the sample spans roughly 350,000 distinct CDR3 sequences, 41% being singletons. Sequencing used glioma tissue, nonneoplastic brain tissue, or PBMCs (not recorded which). These receptors all come from a human donor with low-grade glioma or glioblastoma, undergoing nonglioma brain surgery, or in good health (not recorded which).

The genes are TRBV20-1 and TRBJ2-5, with a weak D call TRBD1 (6 bases). Trimming took off 3 bases at V and 6 bases at J, with 17 bases between the two ends. The germline V gene encodes CDR1 DFQATT and CDR2 SNEGSKA (reference sequence). The CDR3 covers 14 residues. CDR3: CSASRAGTQKTQYF. DNA of the CDR3: TGCAGTGCTAGTCGGGCAGGGACACAAAAGACCCAGTACTTC.

The chain couples TRBV5-4 to TRBJ1-1, with 7 bases matching TRBD1. The germline gives CDR1 SGHNT, CDR2 YYREEE (reference sequence). V gave up 0 bases and J gave up 0 bases; unmatched junction bases: 5. This CDR3 comprises 16 residues. The CDR3: CASSLAQGGVNTEAFF. DNA for the CDR3: TGTGCCAGCAGCTTGGCCCAAGGGGGCGTGAACACTGAAGCTTTCTTT. Full variable domain (remainder filled in from reference TRBV5-4 and TRBJ1-1): ETGVTQSPTHLIKTRGQQVTLRCSSQSGHNTVSWYQQALGQGPQFIFQYYREEENGRGNFPPRFSGLQFPNYSSELNVNALELDDSALYLCASSLAQGGVNTEAFFGQGTRLTVV.

This chain connects TRBV11-2 to TRBJ1-2, with D maybe TRBD1 (6 bases). Trimming left V 7 bases short and J 6 bases short, with 24 bases between. This CDR3 is 16 amino acids long. Germline V lookup: CDR1 SGHAT, CDR2 FQNNGV. As DNA, the CDR3 is TGTGCCAGCACCTTGGTGGTCGGGACACGGGAAGATGGCTACACCTTC. It yields the protein CASTLVVGTREDGYTF.

The J gene is TRBJ2-5, the V gene TRBV10-3, with 7 bases that match TRBD1. V gave up 3 bases and J gave up 2 bases; unmatched junction bases: 0. The length of the CDR3 is 13 residues. The germline gives CDR1 ENHRY, CDR2 SYGVKD. CDR3 sequence reads: CAISDRGQETQYF. The CDR3 region has the DNA TGTGCCATCAGTGACAGGGGGCAAGAGACCCAGTACTTC.

CDR3 sequence reads: CASSRDSVNTQYF. In DNA, the CDR3 is TGTGCCAGCAGTCGAGACTCTGTGAATACGCAGTATTTT. The V and J genes are TRBV7-2 and TRBJ2-3; D is unclear. The V end lost 6 bases, the J end lost 7 bases, and 14 bases lay between the germline ends. Germline-derived CDR1 and CDR2 are SGHTA and FQGNSA. The CDR3 has 13 residues.

On this clonotype: This sequence may be a read error, since a much larger clone differs from it by one base. This chain connects TRBV28 to TRBJ2-3; TRBD1 might be the D (6 bases). Germline lookup yields CDR1 MDHEN and CDR2 SYDVKM. V was trimmed by 6 bases and J by 1 base, leaving 11 bases between them. This CDR3 has 14 amino acids. Here the CDR3 DNA reads TGTGCCAGCAGGTACAACAGGGGCACAGATACGCAGTATTTT. Translated, it gives CASRYNRGTDTQYF.

In this sample, this clonotype turned up a few times. The V gene is TRBV4-1, the J gene TRBJ1-2; possible D gene TRBD1, 5 bases. The CDR3 contains 14 residues. The germline V and J ends were trimmed by 1 base and 5 bases, with 11 bases remaining between them. Germline values: CDR1 MGHRA, CDR2 YSYEKL. CDR3 nucleotides: TGCGCCAGCAGCCAAGGGGACGTATCTTATGGCTACACCTTC. Protein: CASSQGDVSYGYTF.

The rearrangement uses TRBV7-9 and TRBJ2-1; 11 bases are shared with TRBD1. The CDR3 is 15 amino acids. V gave up 0 bases and J gave up 10 bases; unmatched junction bases: 5. Germline CDR1 is SEHNR and CDR2 is FQNEAQ (reference sequence). The CDR3 sequence is CASSLAGTGGGEQFF. The CDR3 region has the DNA TGTGCCAGCAGCTTAGCCGGGACAGGGGGTGGCGAGCAGTTCTTC.

This clonotype has more than one count but fewer than ten. The CDR3 nucleotides read TGTGCCAGCTCACCGTCAGCCTACTATGGCTACACCTTC. This encodes CASSPSAYYGYTF. The rearrangement uses TRBV18 and TRBJ1-2; no clear D gene. V lost 3 bases to trimming and J lost 3 bases, with 8 bases between them. The CDR3 length is 13 residues. Germline lookup yields CDR1 KGHSH and CDR2 LQKENI.

The CDR3 DNA reads as TGTGCCAGCAGTCCATTGACCTACGAGCAGTTCTTC. Translation: CASSPLTYEQFF. The chain employs TRBV6-6 and TRBJ2-1; D unresolved. There are 12 residues in the CDR3. Trimming left V 5 bases short and J 10 bases short, with 12 bases between. Looked up from germline, CDR1 is MNHNY and CDR2 is SVGAGI (reference sequence).

As for this clonotype: This CDR3 is missing its conserved last phenylalanine or tryptophan, likely due to a read error. The DNA is left out, because the CDR3 cannot be placed on it with certainty; the CDR3 is given as TCRdb lists it. The rearrangement links TRBV27 to TRBJ1-6. The CDR3 spans 14 amino acids, including both terminal residues. Per germline, CDR1 MNHEY and CDR2 SMNVEV (reference sequence). The CDR3 sequence: CASRNFNGHSPPHL.